The 5 T cell receptor beta chains below were found in one sample sequenced in a study of blood T cell repertoires in COVID-19. TCRdb's copy holds only in-frame clones and misses some; the assay was immunoSEQ multiplex PCR. The profile shows some 180,000 clones, 84% of them singletons. The specimen sequenced was peripheral blood. These receptors were obtained from a human donor in a cohort sampled during active COVID-19.

This chain joins TRBV28 and TRBJ1-2; D remains unclear. Germline CDR1 and CDR2: MDHEN and SYDVKM. The CDR3 totals 12 residues. V was trimmed by 1 base and J by 5 bases, leaving 5 bases between them. Here the CDR3 DNA reads TGTGCCAGCAGTTTATCCTTGTATGGCTACACCTTC. Translating it yields CASSLSLYGYTF.

This clone occurred once. V and J are TRBV21-1 and TRBJ2-5; the table's D gene call, TRBD2, was not cross checked with the DNA. TRBV21-1 constitutes a pseudogene. The CDR3 is 15 amino acids. DNA of the CDR3: TGTGCCAGCAGTCTCTCACTAACCCCGGGAGAGACCCAGTACTTC. It is translated as CASSLSLTPGETQYF.

This sequence joins TRBV25-1 and TRBJ1-1; TRBD1 is a possible D gene (5 bases). V lost 1 base, J lost 1 base, and 7 bases lay in between. Germline V gives CDR1 MGHDK, CDR2 SYGVNS. This CDR3 is built from 14 residues. The CDR3 here is CASSEFGANTEAFF. The CDR3 DNA sequence: TGTGCCAGCAGTGAATTTGGGGCGAACACTGAAGCTTTCTTT.

The V call is TRBV4-2, the J call TRBJ2-5; perhaps TRBD2 as D (5 bases). Trimming shortened V by 0 bases and J by 2 bases, and 13 bases separated the two germline ends. The CDR3 is 16 amino acids. CDR1 is LGHNA and CDR2 is YNFKEQ in the germline V gene. The CDR3 DNA follows: TGTGCCAGCAGCCAAGAGCAAGCGGTGAGACAAGAGACCCAGTACTTC. It yields the protein CASSQEQAVRQETQYF.

The chain combines TRBV24-1 with TRBJ2-7, with D perhaps TRBD1 (5 bases). Germline loops: CDR1 KGHDR, CDR2 SFDVKD. The V end was cut by 5 bases, the J end by 2 bases, with 12 bases between. The CDR3 consists of 14 residues. This CDR3 is CATSARQGPYEQYF. CDR3 coding DNA: TGTGCCACCAGTGCCCGCCAGGGCCCCTACGAGCAGTACTTC.